These T cell receptor beta chains were read from a single sample in a study of blood T cell repertoires in COVID-19. The assay was immunoSEQ multiplex PCR, and TCRdb's table has in-frame clones only and misses some. The sample lists around 310,000 clones; around 90% were seen once. Sequenced material: peripheral blood. Source of these receptors: a woman in her thirties or forties with COVID-19, enrolled during active disease. Each CDR3 is given with its conserved first and last residue. The order of the fields is J gene, D gene, V gene, clone size, CDR3 protein, CDR3 DNA. A D gene is named only where the DNA matches it firmly. Only part of the rows carry a size: once, few, many, or a class if the clone is expanded.

TRBJ1-6 | NA | TRBV27 | NA | CASSPQWSYNSPLHF | TGTGCCAGCAGCCCACAGTGGTCCTATAATTCACCCCTCCACTTT
TRBJ1-2 | TRBD1 | TRBV30 | NA | CAWRAGTGTFYGYTF | TGTGCCTGGAGAGCCGGGACAGGGACGTTCTATGGCTACACCTTC
TRBJ1-2 | TRBD1 | TRBV4-1 | NA | CASSQGPQGGAEGYTF | TGCGCCAGCAGCCAAGGACCGCAGGGGGGCGCGGAAGGCTACACCTTC
TRBJ2-6 | TRBD1 | TRBV6-4 | NA | CASSVGGPFSGANVLTF | TGTGCCAGCAGTGTAGGGGGCCCTTTCTCTGGGGCCAACGTCCTGACTTTC
TRBJ1-3 | NA | TRBV5-6 | NA | CASSGRVLTYEGNTIYF | TGTGCCAGCAGCGGCCGGGTTCTGACCTACGAAGGAAACACCATATATTTT
TRBJ1-4 | TRBD1 | TRBV9 | NA | CASSTEGARREKLFF | TGTGCCAGCAGCACAGAGGGGGCGCGACGAGAAAAACTGTTTTTT
TRBJ1-5 | NA | TRBV25-1 | NA | CASSETGGHQPQHF | TGTGCCAGCAGTGAAACGGGGGGTCATCAGCCCCAGCATTTT
TRBJ2-1 | NA | TRBV9 | NA | CASSATYNEQFF | TGTGCCAGCAGCGCCACCTACAATGAGCAGTTCTTC
TRBJ1-1 | TRBD1 | TRBV7-7 | NA | CASSAGTGDTEAFF | TGTGCTAGCAGCGCCGGGACAGGGGACACTGAAGCTTTCTTT
TRBJ2-7 | TRBD1 | TRBV5-6 | NA | CASSSGQGAGYEQYF | TGTGCCAGCAGCTCCGGACAGGGGGCCGGCTACGAGCAGTACTTC
TRBJ2-7 | TRBD1 | TRBV27 | NA | CASRGQALYEQYF | TGTGCCAGCAGAGGACAGGCACTCTACGAGCAGTACTTC
TRBJ2-2 | TRBD2 | TRBV4-3 | NA | CASSRTGLAGYTGELFF | TGCGCCAGCAGCCGAACTGGGCTAGCGGGGTACACCGGGGAGCTGTTTTTT
TRBJ2-1 | TRBD2 | TRBV6-6 | once | CASSYSPGRGAGGSIF | TGTGCCAGCAGTTACTCGCCGGGTCGGGGAGCGGGGGGAAGTATCTTC
TRBJ1-2 | TRBD1 | TRBV5-7 | NA | CASSLDGTASRDYTF | TGTGCCAGCAGCTTGGATGGGACAGCTTCCAGGGACTACACCTTC
TRBJ1-6 | NA | TRBV19 | few | CASSRLYRVDSPLHF | TGTGCCAGTAGTAGACTCTACAGGGTGGATTCACCCCTCCACTTT
TRBJ1-4 | TRBD1 | TRBV18 | NA | CASSPLPGQDEKLFF | TGTGCCAGCTCACCTCTCCCGGGACAGGATGAAAAACTGTTTTTT
TRBJ1-5 | NA | TRBV19 | NA | CASSTQTAGPQHF | TGTGCCAGTAGTACCCAGACGGCAGGGCCCCAGCATTTT
TRBJ2-7 | TRBD2 | TRBV7-2 | NA | CASSLGGGLYEQYF | TGTGCCAGCAGCTTAGGGGGGGGACTCTACGAGCAGTACTTC
TRBJ1-2 | NA | TRBV4-1 | few | CASSQERGAGGYTF | TGCGCCAGCAGCCAAGAGCGGGGGGCGGGCGGCTACACCTTC
TRBJ2-1 | TRBD2 | TRBV11-2 | large | CASSPPAGGPREQFF | TGTGCCAGCAGCCCGCCGGCGGGGGGGCCACGTGAGCAGTTCTTC
TRBJ2-3 | NA | TRBV6-5 | NA | CASSSVYTDTQYF | TGTGCCAGCAGTAGCGTATACACAGATACGCAGTATTTT
TRBJ1-6 | NA | TRBV27 | NA | CASSLSRPGNSPLHF | TGTGCCAGCAGTTTAAGCAGGCCGGGGAATTCACCCCTCCACTTT
TRBJ2-2 | NA | TRBV7-3 | NA | CASSLQNRGAVF | TGTGCCAGCAGCTTACAAAACCGGGGAGCTGTTTTT
TRBJ1-2 | NA | TRBV14 | NA | CASSQGQHYGYTF | TGTGCCAGCAGCCAAGGACAGCACTATGGCTACACCTTC
TRBJ1-2 | TRBD1 | TRBV30 | NA | CAWSPTGTDYGYTF | TGTGCCTGGAGTCCAACCGGGACAGACTATGGCTACACCTTC
TRBJ1-1 | NA | TRBV21-1 | few | CASSTQGQPNTEAFF | TGTGCCAGCAGCACCCAGGGACAGCCTAACACTGAAGCTTTCTTT
TRBJ2-4 | NA | TRBV12-3/TRBV12-4 | NA | CASSLTVKNIQYF | TGTGCCAGCAGTTTGACTGTCAAAAACATTCAGTACTTC
TRBJ2-2 | NA | TRBV19 | NA | CASSKEGHGTGELFF | TGTGCCAGTAGTAAGGAGGGGCACGGCACCGGGGAGCTGTTTTTT
TRBJ1-1 | TRBD1 | TRBV30 | NA | CAWKNRGQNTEAFF | TGTGCCTGGAAGAACAGGGGGCAGAACACTGAAGCTTTCTTT
TRBJ2-5 | TRBD1 | TRBV28 | NA | CASSRLRDRLHGGTQYF | TGTGCCAGCAGTCGTCTGAGGGACAGGCTCCATGGGGGGACCCAGTACTTC
TRBJ2-7 | TRBD1 | TRBV9 | NA | CASSVVGTGYEQYF | TGTGCCAGCAGCGTAGTAGGGACAGGCTACGAGCAGTACTTC
TRBJ2-6 | TRBD1 | TRBV19 | NA | CASNDPGQGYSGANVLTF | TGTGCCAGTAATGACCCGGGACAGGGCTATTCTGGGGCCAACGTCCTGACTTTC
TRBJ1-1 | NA | TRBV28 | NA | CASSLMGGNMNTEAFF | TGTGCCAGCTCCCTAATGGGGGGGAACATGAACACTGAAGCTTTCTTT
TRBJ1-2 | NA | TRBV12-2 | NA | CASRLETVSHGYTF | TGTGCAAGTCGCTTAGAAACAGTAAGTCATGGCTACACCTTC
TRBJ1-1 | NA | TRBV10-3 | NA | CAISFPPYGEAFF | TGTGCCATCAGTTTTCCGCCTTACGGTGAAGCTTTCTTT
TRBJ2-7 | NA | TRBV7-2 | NA | CASSLVRQVSYEQYF | TGTGCCAGCAGCTTAGTCCGACAGGTGTCCTACGAGCAGTACTTC
TRBJ1-3 | NA | TRBV6-2/TRBV6-3 | NA | CASSLGHIGNTIYF | TGTGCCAGCAGTCTCGGACATATTGGAAACACCATATATTTT
TRBJ2-2 | NA | TRBV28 | once | CASSPRRASLVSGELFF | TGTGCCAGCAGCCCACGGCGAGCGTCATTAGTTTCCGGGGAGCTGTTTTTT
TRBJ2-7 | TRBD2 | TRBV11-2 | NA | CASSLPGVASGNYEQYF | TGTGCCAGCAGCTTACCCGGGGTGGCTAGCGGTAACTACGAGCAGTACTTC
TRBJ1-5 | TRBD1 | TRBV30 | NA | CAWSRDREQPQHF | TGTGCCTGGAGCCGGGACAGGGAACAGCCCCAGCATTTT